The 5 T cell receptor beta chains below come from one sample, sequenced in a study of Tregs in tolerant kidney transplant recipients (dated by TCRdb to about 2019). The transplants used related donors with nonmyeloablative bone marrow transplantation, and mixed chimerism in the human trials was transient. Library prep was done by the immunoSEQ multiplex PCR assay. Entries here come from immuneACCESS through TCRdb and include only in-frame sequences with V and J called. Some clones fail to appear in such tables; in the studies checked, an unresolved V gene covers under half of the shortfall, and the cause of the remainder is unknown. This sample's table contains roughly 15,000 clones. The ten largest clones take up around 4% of the sample. Sequencing was performed on CD4+ T cells from blood (PBMCs), taken 12 months after the transplant. These receptors were taken from a human patient who received a combined kidney and bone marrow transplant. After a transplant, some T cells may be the graft donor's own cells.

A remark on this clone: Read data end 3 residues before the CDR3 end; the end is taken from the germline J gene. V and J are TRBV7-9 and TRBJ1-5; 7 nucleotides line up with TRBD1. The germline gives CDR1 SEHNR, CDR2 FQNEAQ (reference sequence). The trim removed 5 bases at V and 4 bases at J, leaving 8 bases unmatched. The CDR3 extends over 15 amino acids. CDR3 DNA (partial): TGTGCCAGCAGCGCCCCGACAGGGAGAAATCAGCCC. Its translation: CASSAPTGRNQP. The CDR3 in its entirety is CASSAPTGRNQPQHF.

This clone counts as large by frequency. From the germline J gene comes the end of the CDR3, since the read stops 3 residues before it. This rearrangement joins TRBV5-1 to TRBJ1-1; TRBD1 might be the D (6 bases). Germline V lookup: CDR1 SGHRS, CDR2 YFSETQ. Deletions cut 0 bases from V and 1 base from J, with 7 bases between. This CDR3 contains 14 residues. The sequenced part of the CDR3 DNA is TGCGCCAGCAGCTTGGTAGGGGGGAACACTGAA. It encodes CASSLVGGNTE. The whole CDR3 reads CASSLVGGNTEAFF.

As for this clone: The read stops 3 residues short of the end of the CDR3; the missing end is completed from the germline J gene. The chain uses TRBV6-2 or TRBV6-3 and TRBJ2-2; D perhaps matches TRBD1 (5 bases). The CDR3 consists of 14 residues. Germline V gene data show CDR1 as MNHEY and CDR2 as SVGEGT. Trimming took off 8 bases at V and 1 base at J, with 11 bases between the two ends. The CDR3 reads CASVKGRNTGELFF. The part of the CDR3 DNA that was read is TGTGCCAGCGTTAAGGGGCGGAACACCGGGGAG.

Of note for this clone: The read stops 3 residues short of the end of the CDR3; the missing end is completed from the germline J gene. V gene TRBV20-1 combines with J gene TRBJ2-7; 9 bases match TRBD2. CDR3 length equals 14 residues. V shed 3 bases and J 2 bases; nucleotides not matched to a gene: 5. Germline V gene sequence: CDR1 DFQATT, CDR2 SNEGSKA (reference sequence). CDR3 DNA, as far as it was read: TGCAGTGCTAGGAGTCTAGCGGGAACCTACGAG. Residues: CSARSLAGTYE. The whole CDR3 protein reads CSARSLAGTYEQYF.

Partial CDR3 DNA: TGTGCCAGCAGTGCGTTCACTGAA. Translation gives CASSAFTE. The CDR3 in its entirety is CASSAFTEAFF. The rearrangement joins TRBV2 to TRBJ1-1; no reliable D call. The read falls 3 residues short of the CDR3 end, and the missing part is taken from the germline J gene. Deletions cut 4 bases from V and 4 bases from J, with 4 bases between. The germline V gene encodes CDR1 SNHLY and CDR2 FYNNEI. This CDR3 comprises 11 residues. Using reference TRBV2 and TRBJ1-1 for the parts outside the CDR3, the full variable domain is EPEVTQTPSHQVTQMGQEVILRCVPISNHLYFYWYRQILGQKVEFLVSFYNNEISEKSEIFDDQFSVERPDGSNFTLKIRSTKLEDSAMYFCASSAFTEAFFGQGTRLTVV.